A single sample gave rise to the 24 T cell receptor beta chains below, sequenced in a study of human T cells and chemical hapten exposure. In TCRdb, the RACE reads were re-called with MiXCR into one record per CDR3 protein. The sample lists around 200,000 distinct CDR3 sequences; 24% were seen once. Time point denoted: patch test 3, about 24 weeks after DPC sensitization. Indicated treatment: therapeutic diphenylcyclopropenone sensitization with weekly scalp DPC. Sample: whole blood, taken in connection with sensitization to the hapten diphenylcyclopropenone (DPC). The receptors stem from a middle-aged woman with alopecia areata. Some clones in this sample may be carry-over from other donors' samples.

This clonotype was seen only a few times. V is TRBV20-1 and J is TRBJ2-5, with D unclear. The CDR3 extends over 12 amino acids. CDR1 and CDR2 (germline): DFQATT, SNEGSKA (reference sequence). V was shortened by 7 bases and J by 5 bases, with 14 bases between the two germline ends. CDR3 nucleotide sequence: TGCAGTGTCCTAGATCCGATTGAGACCCAGTACTTC. Its translation is CSVLDPIETQYF.

This clonotype was observed a few times. This CDR3 reads CSARTGGSDGQPQHF. The CDR3 coding sequence is TGCAGTGCTAGGACAGGGGGCTCGGATGGTCAGCCCCAGCATTTT. The chain couples TRBV20-1 to TRBJ1-5; 10 nucleotides line up with TRBD1. Trimming took 3 bases from V and 6 from J; bases not matched to a gene: 8. Germline lookup yields CDR1 DFQATT and CDR2 SNEGSKA (reference sequence). The CDR3 is made up of 15 amino acids.

This clonotype was seen repeatedly, ten times or more. The chain uses TRBV25-1 and TRBJ1-1, with no clear D. Germline V gene lookup returns CDR1 MGHDK and CDR2 SYGVNS. Deletions cut 8 bases from V and 1 base from J, with 5 bases between. CDR3 length: 11 amino acids. This CDR3 is CASRRNTEAFF. Written as DNA, the CDR3 is TGTGCCAGCCGAAGGAACACTGAAGCTTTCTTT.

In this sample, this clonotype turned up a few times. The V call is TRBV5-1, the J call TRBJ2-2; D is possibly TRBD1 or TRBD2 (7 bases each). The CDR3 has 16 residues. Trimming pared 4 bases from V and 2 bases from J, leaving 15 bases between. Germline CDR1 SGHRS, CDR2 YFSETQ. The CDR3 spells CASSTQGGVNTGELFF. For the CDR3, the DNA is TGCGCCAGCAGCACCCAGGGGGGGGTAAACACCGGGGAGCTGTTTTTT.

This clonotype was picked up many times. V gene TRBV10-3 combines with J gene TRBJ1-4; no clear D. Germline-derived CDR1 and CDR2 are ENHRY and SYGVKD. V was cut by 6 bases and J by 4 bases, with 12 bases left in between. The CDR3 extends over 14 amino acids. This CDR3 reads CAIRGSGINEKLFF. The CDR3 DNA reads TGTGCCATCAGGGGGAGCGGTATTAATGAAAAACTGTTTTTT.

The chain recombines TRBV5-1 with TRBJ2-1; D is unresolved. V lost 5 bases to trimming and J lost 0 bases, with 12 bases between them. Germline V gives CDR1 SGHRS, CDR2 YFSETQ. This CDR3 is built from 15 residues. CDR3 sequence: CASRSGTDSYNEQFF. For the CDR3, the DNA is TGCGCCAGCAGATCCGGCACAGACTCCTACAATGAGCAGTTCTTC.

This chain joins TRBV7-2 and TRBJ1-1; D gene unclear. This CDR3 contains 14 residues. Between the trimmed V and J ends, which lost 3 bases and 7 bases, there was a span of 15 bases. Germline CDR1 reads SGHTA; CDR2 reads FQGNSA. CDR3 loop: CASSLPPGGIEAFF. CDR3 DNA sequence: TGTGCCAGCAGCTTGCCTCCGGGAGGGATTGAAGCTTTCTTT.

This clonotype was counted at least ten times. J is TRBJ2-7 and V is TRBV15; 12 bases are a match to TRBD2. V lost 0 bases and J lost 5; bases outside the gene matches: 5. The germline V gene has CDR1 LNHNV and CDR2 YYDKDF (reference sequence). The length of the CDR3 is 16 residues. CDR3 region: CATSRDLAGGPDEQYF. CDR3 DNA: TGTGCCACCAGCAGAGATCTAGCGGGAGGGCCCGACGAGCAGTACTTC.

There are many counts of this clonotype. V gene TRBV28 combines with J gene TRBJ2-7, with D possibly matching TRBD2 (5 bases). Germline V lookup: CDR1 MDHEN, CDR2 SYDVKM. The CDR3 length is 10 residues. Trimming left V 8 bases short and J 5 bases short, with 7 bases between. The CDR3 region has the DNA TGTGCCAGCTGGAGGAACGAGCAGTACTTC. Protein sequence: CASWRNEQYF.

V is TRBV7-2 and J is TRBJ1-2; D is uncertain. Trimming pared 7 bases from V and 8 bases from J, leaving 23 bases between. The CDR3 runs to 15 residues. Germline values: CDR1 SGHTA, CDR2 FQGNSA. The CDR3 DNA reads as TGTGCCAGCACCACACCCCTCCCTAAGGGCTACGGCTACACCTTC. Translating gives CASTTPLPKGYGYTF.

The chain joins TRBV7-6 to TRBJ2-5, with D possibly TRBD2 on 5 matching bases. Germline CDR1 and CDR2: SGHVS and FNYEAQ. V gave up 5 bases and J gave up 2 bases, with 9 bases separating them. The length of the CDR3 is 13 residues. The CDR3 here is CASSQDWQETQYF. CDR3 sequence (DNA): TGTGCCAGCAGCCAGGACTGGCAAGAGACCCAGTACTTC.

The CDR3 DNA sequence: TGCAGTGCTAGGGTCGCAGGGGGCAGGGAGACCCAGTACTTC. Protein: CSARVAGGRETQYF. V usage is TRBV20-1 and J usage is TRBJ2-5, with 8 bases lining up with TRBD1. The CDR3 contains 14 residues. V was pared by 3 bases and J by 5 bases, with 8 bases of the junction left unmatched. Germline-derived CDR1 and CDR2 are DFQATT and SNEGSKA (reference sequence).

This clonotype was found a few times. This chain joins TRBV4-3 and TRBJ2-7; D is tentatively TRBD1 or TRBD2 (5 bases each). Trimming took 3 bases from V and 4 from J, leaving 13 bases between them. Germline V CDR1 and CDR2: LGHNA, YSLEER. This CDR3 is built from 14 residues. CDR3 nucleotide sequence: TGCGCCAGCAGCCAGGGACGGGGTAGGTACGAGCAGTACTTC. The encoded protein is CASSQGRGRYEQYF.

This clonotype was recorded only once. V and J are TRBV28 and TRBJ2-7, with 8 bases that match TRBD2. The V gene end was trimmed by 2 bases and the J gene end by 7 bases; junction bases not matched to a gene: 10. This CDR3 region has 15 residues. Germline CDR1 is MDHEN and CDR2 is SYDVKM. The CDR3 bases are TGTGCCAGCAGTTTAGTGGCCAGCGGGAGTGGAGAGCAGTACTTC. It translates to CASSLVASGSGEQYF.

This chain uses TRBV4-2 with TRBJ1-5; 7 bases agree with TRBD1. This CDR3 is 15 amino acids long. Germline values: CDR1 LGHNA, CDR2 YNFKEQ. V was pared by 1 base and J by 7 bases, with 7 bases of the junction left unmatched. CDR3 sequence reads: CASSQGDRAEQPQHF. CDR3 nucleotides: TGTGCCAGCAGCCAAGGAGACAGGGCGGAGCAGCCCCAGCATTTT.

The chain combines TRBV7-2 with TRBJ2-1; 7 bases match TRBD1. The ends lost 0 bases at V and 0 bases at J; junction bases unmatched: 2. CDR1 SGHTA and CDR2 FQGNSA come from the germline V gene. The CDR3 is 16 residues long. This CDR3 is CASSLAGTASYNEQFF. CDR3 coding DNA: TGTGCCAGCAGCTTAGCCGGGACAGCCTCCTACAATGAGCAGTTCTTC.

This clonotype has only a few counts. This chain uses TRBV20-1 with TRBJ2-3, with a tentative D call TRBD2 (6 bases). Trimming pared 0 bases from V and 4 bases from J, leaving 14 bases between. CDR3 size: 15 residues. Germline V CDR1 and CDR2: DFQATT, SNEGSKA (reference sequence). As DNA, the CDR3 is TGCAGTGCTAGAGATCTTAGCGGAGTCTCAGATACGCAGTATTTT. Its translation is CSARDLSGVSDTQYF.

This clonotype has more than one count but fewer than ten. The rearrangement uses TRBV6-5 and TRBJ2-3; TRBD2 matches 9 bases. This CDR3 is 14 amino acids long. Germline CDR1 MNHEY, CDR2 SVGAGI. J lost 4 bases, V lost 8 bases, and 7 bases had no gene match. The CDR3 here is CASRPGLASDTQYF. CDR3 nucleotide sequence: TGTGCCAGCCGACCGGGACTAGCATCAGATACGCAGTATTTT.

This clonotype turned up a few times. The chain employs TRBV4-1 and TRBJ1-2, with TRBD1 matching 7 bases. Per the germline V gene, CDR1 is MGHRA and CDR2 is YSYEKL. The length of the CDR3 is 17 residues. V shed 0 bases, J shed 5 bases, and the junction held 12 bases outside the gene matches. CDR3 residues: CASSQERTGPHEYGYTF. The CDR3 DNA reads as TGCGCCAGCAGCCAAGAAAGGACAGGACCCCACGAATATGGCTACACCTTC.

The V and J genes are TRBV6-1 and TRBJ1-5; weak D call: TRBD1 (6 bases). The CDR3 length is 16 residues. Germline CDR1 reads MNHNS; CDR2 reads SASEGT. The V end lost 2 bases, the J end lost 1 base, and 12 bases lay between the germline ends. CDR3 DNA: TGTGCCAGCAGTGAAACACAGGGTCCAAGCAATCAGCCCCAGCATTTT. Translating it yields CASSETQGPSNQPQHF.

The sample holds many counts of this clonotype. J is TRBJ2-2 and V is TRBV6-5; 7 bases are shared with TRBD2. Trimming at V came to 7 bases and at J to 4 bases, leaving 9 bases not matched to a gene. The CDR3 spans 15 residues. The germline CDR1 and CDR2 sequences are MNHEY and SVGAGI. The CDR3 DNA reads as TGTGCCAGCACCCCCGGGGGGTTAGGCACCGGGGAGCTGTTTTTT. This codes for CASTPGGLGTGELFF.

The chain joins TRBV7-2 to TRBJ2-5; 9 bases are shared with TRBD1. Germline CDR1 SGHTA, CDR2 FQGNSA. The CDR3 runs 16 residues. The V and J ends lost 0 bases and 5 bases, in that order; junction bases with no gene match: 7. The CDR3, as DNA: TGTGCCAGCAGCTTAGCCTTCGGGACAGGGATTGAGACCCAGTACTTC. Translation gives CASSLAFGTGIETQYF.

The chain is built from TRBV28 and TRBJ2-3; perhaps TRBD2 as D (6 bases). This CDR3 comprises 16 residues. V was pared by 8 bases and J by 1 base, with 19 bases between. The germline CDR1 and CDR2 sequences are MDHEN and SYDVKM. The DNA of the CDR3 is TGTGCCAGCGTTCCGATTTCTAGCGAGCGCACAGATACGCAGTATTTT. It encodes CASVPISSERTDTQYF.

This clonotype was found many times. V is TRBV28 and J is TRBJ1-1, with D perhaps matching TRBD1 (6 bases). Germline CDR1 is MDHEN and CDR2 is SYDVKM. V dropped 4 bases and J dropped 1 base, with 10 bases sitting between them. The CDR3 loop spans 14 amino acids. CDR3 loop: CASSSGGPNTEAFF. The CDR3 DNA sequence: TGTGCCAGCAGTTCGGGGGGGCCGAACACTGAAGCTTTCTTT.